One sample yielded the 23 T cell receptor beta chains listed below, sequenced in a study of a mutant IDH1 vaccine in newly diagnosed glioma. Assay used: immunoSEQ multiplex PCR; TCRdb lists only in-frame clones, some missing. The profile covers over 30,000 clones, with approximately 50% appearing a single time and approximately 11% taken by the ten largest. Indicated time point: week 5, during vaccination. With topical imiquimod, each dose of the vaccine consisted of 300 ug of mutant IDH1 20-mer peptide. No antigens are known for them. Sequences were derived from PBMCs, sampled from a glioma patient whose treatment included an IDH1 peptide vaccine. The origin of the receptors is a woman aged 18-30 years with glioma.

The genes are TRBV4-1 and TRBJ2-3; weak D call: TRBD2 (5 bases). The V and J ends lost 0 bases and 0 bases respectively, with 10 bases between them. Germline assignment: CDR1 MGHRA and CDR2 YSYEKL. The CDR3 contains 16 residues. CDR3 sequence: CASSQDNLASTDTQYF. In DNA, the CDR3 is TGCGCCAGCAGCCAAGATAATCTAGCAAGCACAGATACGCAGTATTTT.

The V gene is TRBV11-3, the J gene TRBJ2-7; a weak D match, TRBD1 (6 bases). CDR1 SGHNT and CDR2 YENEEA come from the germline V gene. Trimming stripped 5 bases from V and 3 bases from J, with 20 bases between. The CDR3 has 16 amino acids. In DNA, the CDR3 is TGTGCCAGCAGCCCCCGGACAGCTCCCAGGGTCTACGAGCAGTACTTC. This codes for CASSPRTAPRVYEQYF.

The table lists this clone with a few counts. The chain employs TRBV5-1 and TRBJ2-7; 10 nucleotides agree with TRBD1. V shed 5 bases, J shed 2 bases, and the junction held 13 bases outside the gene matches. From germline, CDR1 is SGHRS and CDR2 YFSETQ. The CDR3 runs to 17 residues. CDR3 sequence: CASRGGPGTGVPYEQYF. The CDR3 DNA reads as TGCGCCAGCAGAGGGGGGCCCGGGACAGGGGTCCCCTACGAGCAGTACTTC.

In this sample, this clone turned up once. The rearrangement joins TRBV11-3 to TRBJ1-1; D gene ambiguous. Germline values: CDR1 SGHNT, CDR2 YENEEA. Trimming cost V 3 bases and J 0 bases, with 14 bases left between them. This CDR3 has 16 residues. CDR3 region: CASSLGLSTMNTEAFF. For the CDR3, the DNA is TGTGCCAGCAGCTTGGGCTTGAGTACCATGAACACTGAAGCTTTCTTT.

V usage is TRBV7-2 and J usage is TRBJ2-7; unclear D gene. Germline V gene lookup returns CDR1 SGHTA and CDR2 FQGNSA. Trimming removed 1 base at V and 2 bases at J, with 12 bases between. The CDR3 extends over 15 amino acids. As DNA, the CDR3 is TGTGCCAGCAGCTTAGTCTTCGCAGGAACCTACGAGCAGTACTTC. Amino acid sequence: CASSLVFAGTYEQYF.

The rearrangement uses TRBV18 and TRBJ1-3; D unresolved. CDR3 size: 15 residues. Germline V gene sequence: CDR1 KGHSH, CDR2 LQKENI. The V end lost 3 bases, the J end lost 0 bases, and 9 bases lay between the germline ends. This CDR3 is CASSPKVPSGNTIYF. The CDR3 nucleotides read TGTGCCAGCTCACCTAAAGTTCCCTCTGGAAACACCATATATTTT.

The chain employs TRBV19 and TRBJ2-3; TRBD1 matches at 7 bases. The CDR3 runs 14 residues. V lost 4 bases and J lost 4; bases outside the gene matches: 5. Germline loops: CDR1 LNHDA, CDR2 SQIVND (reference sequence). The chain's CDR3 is CASSTPTGPDTQYF. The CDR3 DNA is TGTGCCAGTAGTACCCCGACAGGGCCAGATACGCAGTATTTT.

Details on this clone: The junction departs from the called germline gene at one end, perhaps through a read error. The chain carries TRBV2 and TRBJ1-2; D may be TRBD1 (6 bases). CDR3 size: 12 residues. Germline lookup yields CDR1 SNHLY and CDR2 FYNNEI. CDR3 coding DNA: TGTGCCAGCAGTGGGCCGGGGACAACCTTCTCCTTC. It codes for CASSGPGTTFSF.

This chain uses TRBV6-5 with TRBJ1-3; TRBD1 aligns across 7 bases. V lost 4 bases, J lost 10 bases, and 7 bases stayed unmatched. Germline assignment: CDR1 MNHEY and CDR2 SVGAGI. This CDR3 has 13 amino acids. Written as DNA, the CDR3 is TGTGCCAGCAGTTCCAGGGGGTTATTTACCATATATTTT. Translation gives CASSSRGLFTIYF.

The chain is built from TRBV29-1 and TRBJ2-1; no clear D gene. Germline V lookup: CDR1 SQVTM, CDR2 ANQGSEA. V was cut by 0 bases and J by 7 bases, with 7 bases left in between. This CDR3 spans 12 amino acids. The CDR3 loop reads CSVEDLGNEQFF. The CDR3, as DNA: TGCAGCGTTGAAGATTTGGGGAATGAGCAGTTCTTC.

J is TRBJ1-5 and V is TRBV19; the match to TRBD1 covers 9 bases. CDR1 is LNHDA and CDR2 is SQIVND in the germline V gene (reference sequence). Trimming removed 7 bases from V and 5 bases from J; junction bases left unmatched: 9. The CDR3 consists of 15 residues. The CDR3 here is CASNPKTGGHQPQHF. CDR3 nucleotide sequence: TGTGCCAGTAATCCAAAGACAGGGGGGCATCAGCCCCAGCATTTT. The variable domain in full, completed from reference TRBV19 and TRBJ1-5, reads DGGITQSPKYLFRKEGQNVTLSCEQNLNHDAMYWYRQDPGQGLRLIYYSQIVNDFQKGDIAEGYSVSREKKESFPLTVTSAQKNPTAFYLCASNPKTGGHQPQHFGDGTRLSIL.

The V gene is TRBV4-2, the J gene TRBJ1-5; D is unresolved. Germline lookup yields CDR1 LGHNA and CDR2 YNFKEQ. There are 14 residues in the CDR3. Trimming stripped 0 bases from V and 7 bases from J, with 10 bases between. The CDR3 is CASSQDEALQPQHF. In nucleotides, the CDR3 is TGTGCCAGCAGCCAAGATGAGGCTTTACAGCCCCAGCATTTT.

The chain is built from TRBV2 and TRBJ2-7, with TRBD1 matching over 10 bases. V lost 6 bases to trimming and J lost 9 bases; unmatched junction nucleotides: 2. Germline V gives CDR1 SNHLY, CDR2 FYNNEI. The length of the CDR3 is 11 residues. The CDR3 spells CASRGTGAQYF. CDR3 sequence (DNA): TGTGCCAGCAGGGGGACAGGGGCGCAGTACTTC.

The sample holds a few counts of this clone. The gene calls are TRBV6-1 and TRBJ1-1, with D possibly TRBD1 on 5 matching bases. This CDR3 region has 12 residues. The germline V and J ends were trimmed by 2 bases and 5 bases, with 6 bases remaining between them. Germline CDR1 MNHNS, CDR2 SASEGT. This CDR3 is CASSEWGTEAFF. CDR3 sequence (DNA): TGTGCCAGCAGTGAATGGGGGACTGAAGCTTTCTTT.

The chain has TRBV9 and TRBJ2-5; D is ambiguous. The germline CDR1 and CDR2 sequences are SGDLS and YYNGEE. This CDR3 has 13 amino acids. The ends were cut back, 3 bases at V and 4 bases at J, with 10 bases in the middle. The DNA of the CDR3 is TGTGCCAGCAGCGCCGGCACTATAGAGACCCAGTACTTC. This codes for CASSAGTIETQYF.

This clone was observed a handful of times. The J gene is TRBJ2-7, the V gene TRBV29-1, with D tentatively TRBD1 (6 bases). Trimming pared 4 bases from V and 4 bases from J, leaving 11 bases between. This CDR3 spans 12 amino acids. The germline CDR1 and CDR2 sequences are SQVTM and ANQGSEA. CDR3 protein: CSVAGTRYEQYF. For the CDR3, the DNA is TGCAGCGTTGCTGGGACACGGTACGAGCAGTACTTC.

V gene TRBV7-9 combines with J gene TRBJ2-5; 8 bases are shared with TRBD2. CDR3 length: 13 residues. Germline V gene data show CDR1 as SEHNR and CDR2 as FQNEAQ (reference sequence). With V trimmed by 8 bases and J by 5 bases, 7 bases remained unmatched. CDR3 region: CASASGGQETQYF. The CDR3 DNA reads TGTGCCAGCGCTTCGGGGGGGCAGGAGACCCAGTACTTC.

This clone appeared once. The CDR3 sequence: CASSPSPRGEGTDTQYF. The CDR3 nucleotides are TGTGCCAGCAGTCCTTCCCCTCGGGGCGAGGGCACAGATACGCAGTATTTT. The chain carries TRBV27 and TRBJ2-3; D is perhaps TRBD1 or TRBD2 (5 bases each). Trimming took 5 bases from V and 1 from J, leaving 19 bases between them. CDR3 length equals 17 residues. Germline CDR1 and CDR2: MNHEY and SMNVEV (reference sequence).

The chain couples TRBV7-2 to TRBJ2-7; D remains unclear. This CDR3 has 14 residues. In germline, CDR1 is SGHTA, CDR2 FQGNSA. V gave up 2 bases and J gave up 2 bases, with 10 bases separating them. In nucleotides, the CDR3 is TGTGCCAGCAGCTTAAGGGCAGCAGCCTACGAGCAGTACTTC. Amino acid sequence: CASSLRAAAYEQYF.

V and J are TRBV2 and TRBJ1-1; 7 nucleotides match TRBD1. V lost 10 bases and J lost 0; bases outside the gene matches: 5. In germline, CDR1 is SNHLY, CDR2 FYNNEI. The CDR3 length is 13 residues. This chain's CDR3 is CATRDSMNTEAFF. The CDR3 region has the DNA TGTGCCACCCGGGACAGCATGAACACTGAAGCTTTCTTT.

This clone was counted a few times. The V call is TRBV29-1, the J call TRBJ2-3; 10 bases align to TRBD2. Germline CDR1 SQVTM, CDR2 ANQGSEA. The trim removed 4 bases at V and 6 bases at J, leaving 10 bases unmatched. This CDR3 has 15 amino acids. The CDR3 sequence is CSVVPASGRGDTQYF. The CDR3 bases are TGCAGCGTTGTGCCGGCTAGCGGGAGAGGGGATACGCAGTATTTT.

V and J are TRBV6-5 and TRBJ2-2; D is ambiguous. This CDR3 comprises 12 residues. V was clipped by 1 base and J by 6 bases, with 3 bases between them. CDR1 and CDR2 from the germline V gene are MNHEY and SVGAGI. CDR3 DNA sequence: TGTGCCAGCAGTTACTTCCCCGGGGAGCTGTTTTTT. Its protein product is CASSYFPGELFF.

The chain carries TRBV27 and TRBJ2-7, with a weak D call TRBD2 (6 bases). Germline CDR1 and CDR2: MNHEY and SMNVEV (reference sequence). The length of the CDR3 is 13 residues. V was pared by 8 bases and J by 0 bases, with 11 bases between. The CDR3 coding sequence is TGTGCCAGCTGGTATAGCGGCTCCTACGAGCAGTACTTC. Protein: CASWYSGSYEQYF.